This entry is about one T cell receptor (beta chain). The naive CD8 subset, CD45RO-negative cells positively selected for CCR7, excluded terminally differentiated effector memory CD45RA+ cells. The study drew its donors from healthy HIV-negative adults without recent acute infections or vaccinations. Investigators spread the genomic DNA of each subset evenly over several immunoSEQ plates. The protocol was immunoSEQ multiplex PCR, while the TCRdb copy is restricted to in-frame clones and leaves out a portion. The data contain a few hundred thousand clones, 95% of them singletons. These data come from a study of shared clonotypes between healthy human individuals. At the level of the study: The study used three CD4 naive, three CD4 memory, two CD8 naive and one CD8 memory plate per donor.

The TCR originated in a woman in her 30s in good health. Sequencing was done on a sample of naive CD8+ T cells sorted from blood.

CDR3 nucleotide sequence: TGTGCCAGCAGGGTGGACCCGAACAATGAGCAGTTCTTC. As protein: CASRVDPNNEQFF. The rearrangement links TRBV7-2 to TRBJ2-1; D gene uncertain. V lost 6 bases and J 5 bases, leaving 11 bases between the germline ends. CDR3 length: 13 residues. Germline V gene lookup returns CDR1 SGHTA and CDR2 FQGNSA.